These 12 T cell receptor beta chains were sequenced from one sample in a study of T-cell memory formation after mild COVID-19. One entry per CDR3 protein, called by TCRdb with MiXCR from the 5' RACE reads. The data hold more than 85,000 distinct CDR3 sequences, with over 8.5% observed a single time. Sequenced sample: PBMCs or a T cell subset sorted from them (not recorded which). Receptors originate from a man aged 18-30 years who had mild COVID-19 (a few samples of this study predate the infection). Cell type and time point are not known.

This clonotype has more than one count but fewer than ten. V and J are TRBV7-9 and TRBJ1-1, with no clear D. The CDR3 runs to 15 residues. Germline V lookup: CDR1 SEHNR, CDR2 FQNEAQ (reference sequence). Trimming stripped 3 bases from V and 0 bases from J, with 11 bases between. CDR3 amino acids: CASSFGELMNTEAFF. CDR3 in DNA: TGTGCCAGCAGCTTCGGGGAACTCATGAACACTGAAGCTTTCTTT.

Only a few counts were recorded for this clonotype. The junction shows a germline mismatch at one end, possibly a read error. This chain connects TRBV2 to TRBJ1-5, with D unclear. The CDR3 length is 14 residues. Germline V lookup: CDR1 SNHLY, CDR2 FYNNEI. This CDR3 is CASSEEGSNQPQHF. The CDR3 DNA is TGTGCCAGCAGCGAAGAGGGTAGCAATCAGCCCCAGCATTTT.

CDR3 region: CASGPTEAFF. Here the CDR3 DNA reads TGTGCCAGCGGACCCACTGAAGCTTTCTTT. The rearrangement links TRBV6-2 or TRBV6-3 to TRBJ1-1; no clear D gene. Trimming shortened V by 8 bases and J by 4 bases, and 5 bases separated the two germline ends. The CDR3 sequence is 10 residues long. Germline CDR1 reads MNHEY; CDR2 reads SVGEGT.

The J gene is TRBJ2-5, the V gene TRBV6-5; TRBD2 agrees at 9 bases. CDR1 is MNHEY, CDR2 SVGAGI, per germline. The V and J ends lost 2 bases and 5 bases, in that order; junction bases with no gene match: 6. CDR3 length: 15 amino acids. The CDR3 region is CASSYTGTSTETQYF. The CDR3 coding sequence is TGTGCCAGCAGTTACACCGGGACTAGCACTGAGACCCAGTACTTC.

This clonotype was picked up a small number of times. CDR3 nucleotide sequence: TGTGCCAGCAGCTTTGAGAACACTGAAGCTTTCTTT. Residues: CASSFENTEAFF. The chain recombines TRBV7-9 with TRBJ1-1; no reliable D call. Germline loops: CDR1 SEHNR, CDR2 FQNEAQ (reference sequence). The CDR3 totals 12 residues. V was cut by 3 bases and J by 1 base, with 3 bases left in between.

V and J are TRBV12-3 or TRBV12-4 and TRBJ2-4; the match to TRBD2 covers 7 bases. Germline trimming cut 3 bases from V and 8 bases from J; bases unmatched to any gene: 13. The CDR3 length is 16 residues. CDR3 loop: CASSLFRGVSPYIQYF. In nucleotides, the CDR3 is TGTGCCAGCAGTTTGTTTCGGGGGGTTTCGCCCTACATTCAGTACTTC.

This clonotype was recorded many times. The chain recombines TRBV24-1 with TRBJ2-2; 7 bases match TRBD1. Per the germline V gene, CDR1 is KGHDR and CDR2 is SFDVKD. This CDR3 has 15 residues. The V and J ends lost 0 bases and 3 bases, in that order; junction bases with no gene match: 0. In DNA form, the CDR3 reads TGTGCCACCAGTGATTTGGACAGGGACACCGGGGAGCTGTTTTTT. Its translation is CATSDLDRDTGELFF.

This clonotype has a count of ten or more. J is TRBJ1-6 and V is TRBV12-3 or TRBV12-4, with unresolved D. V lost 6 bases, J lost 4 bases, and 7 bases lay in between. The CDR3 contains 13 residues. In DNA form, the CDR3 reads TGTGCCAGCAGCCTAGGGTATAATTCACCCCTCCACTTT. Protein product: CASSLGYNSPLHF.

The chain carries TRBV10-3 and TRBJ1-6; D remains ambiguous. Trimming left V 6 bases short and J 10 bases short, with 10 bases between. Germline values: CDR1 ENHRY, CDR2 SYGVKD. This CDR3 comprises 12 residues. The CDR3 nucleotides read TGTGCCATCAGGGACCCGGGGTCACCCCTCCACTTT. This gives the protein CAIRDPGSPLHF.

The CDR3: CASSVDEGKSGELFF. For the CDR3, the DNA is TGTGCCAGCAGCGTAGATGAGGGGAAATCCGGGGAGCTGTTTTTT. The chain couples TRBV9 to TRBJ2-2; D is perhaps TRBD1 or TRBD2 (5 bases each). V was cut by 0 bases and J by 6 bases, with 12 bases left in between. Germline V CDR1 and CDR2: SGDLS, YYNGEE. This CDR3 has 15 amino acids.

In its sample, this clonotype was seen many times. The chain joins TRBV6-1 to TRBJ2-3; 7 bases map to TRBD1. The CDR3 totals 16 residues. The germline V gene encodes CDR1 MNHNS and CDR2 SASEGT. The V segment lost 2 bases and the J segment 2 bases; nucleotides outside the gene matches: 7. CDR3 protein: CASSERQGPSTDTQYF. CDR3 sequence (DNA): TGTGCCAGCAGTGAAAGACAGGGACCGTCCACAGATACGCAGTATTTT.

This clonotype was counted only a few times. V usage is TRBV6-5 and J usage is TRBJ2-5, with 10 positions matching TRBD2. V shed 0 bases and J 5 bases; nucleotides not matched to a gene: 3. Germline V gene sequence: CDR1 MNHEY, CDR2 SVGAGI. The CDR3 loop spans 15 amino acids. CDR3 sequence reads: CASSYSSGRMETQYF. The CDR3 nucleotides read TGTGCCAGCAGTTACTCTAGCGGGAGGATGGAGACCCAGTACTTC.